This T cell receptor (beta chain) was sequenced for a study of OX40 agonist ivuxolimab in advanced cancers. TCRdb keeps only in-frame clones here, not all; method: immunoSEQ multiplex PCR. The table lists 82,000 or so clones, approximately 92% of them singletons, with 0.55% to 0.65% in the top ten. With autoimmune disease history or systemic immunosuppression, patients were excluded. The V and J ends lost 7 bases and 2 bases, in that order; junction bases with no gene match: 7. CDR1 is SNHLY, CDR2 FYNNEI, per germline. The CDR3 extends over 14 amino acids. The sequenced sample was CD4+ or CD8+ T cells sorted from blood, obtained in a trial of the OX40 agonist ivuxolimab. The chain employs TRBV2 and TRBJ2-7; 8 bases line up with TRBD2. This receptor was identified in an adult with an advanced solid tumor such as melanoma, head and neck, liver or kidney cancer. CDR3 loop: CASKVGGGPYEQYF. The CDR3 DNA sequence: TGTGCCAGCAAGGTCGGGGGGGGCCCCTACGAGCAGTACTTC. Full variable domain (outside the CDR3, taken from reference TRBV2 and TRBJ2-7): EPEVTQTPSHQVTQMGQEVILRCVPISNHLYFYWYRQILGQKVEFLVSFYNNEISEKSEIFDDQFSVERPDGSNFTLKIRSTKLEDSAMYFCASKVGGGPYEQYFGPGTRLTVT.